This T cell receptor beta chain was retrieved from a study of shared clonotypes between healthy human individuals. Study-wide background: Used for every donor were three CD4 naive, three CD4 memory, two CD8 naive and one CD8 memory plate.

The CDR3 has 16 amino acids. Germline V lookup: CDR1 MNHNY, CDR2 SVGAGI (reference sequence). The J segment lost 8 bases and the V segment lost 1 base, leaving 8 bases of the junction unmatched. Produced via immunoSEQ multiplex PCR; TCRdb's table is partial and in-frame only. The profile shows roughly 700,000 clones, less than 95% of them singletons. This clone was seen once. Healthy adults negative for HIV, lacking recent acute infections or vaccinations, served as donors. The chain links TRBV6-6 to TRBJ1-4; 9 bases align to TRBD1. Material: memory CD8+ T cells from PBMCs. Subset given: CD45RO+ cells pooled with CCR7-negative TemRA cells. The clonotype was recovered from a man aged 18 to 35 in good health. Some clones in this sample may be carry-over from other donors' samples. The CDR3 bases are TGTGCCAGCAGTTACTACCCGGGACAGGGTCGGGAAAAACTGTTTTTT. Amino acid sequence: CASSYYPGQGREKLFF.